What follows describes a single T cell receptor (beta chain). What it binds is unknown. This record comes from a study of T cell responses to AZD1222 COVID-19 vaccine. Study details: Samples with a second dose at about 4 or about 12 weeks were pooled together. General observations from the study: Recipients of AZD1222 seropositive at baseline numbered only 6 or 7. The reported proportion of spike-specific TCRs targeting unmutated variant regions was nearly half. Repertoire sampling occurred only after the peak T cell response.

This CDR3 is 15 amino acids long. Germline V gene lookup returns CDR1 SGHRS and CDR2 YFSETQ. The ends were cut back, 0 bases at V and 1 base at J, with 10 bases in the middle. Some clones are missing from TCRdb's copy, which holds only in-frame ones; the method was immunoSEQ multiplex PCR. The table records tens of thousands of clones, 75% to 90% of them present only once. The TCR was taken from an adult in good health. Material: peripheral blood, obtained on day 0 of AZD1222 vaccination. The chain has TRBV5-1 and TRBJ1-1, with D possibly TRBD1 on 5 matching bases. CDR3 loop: CASSLVLGQNTEAFF. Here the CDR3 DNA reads TGCGCCAGCAGCTTGGTGTTAGGACAGAACACTGAAGCTTTCTTT. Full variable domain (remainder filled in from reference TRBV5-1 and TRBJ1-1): KAGVTQTPRYLIKTRGQQVTLSCSPISGHRSVSWYQQTPGQGLQFLFEYFSETQRNKGNFPGRFSGRQFSNSRSEMNVSTLELGDSALYLCASSLVLGQNTEAFFGQGTRLTVV.